The clone carrying this T cell receptor (beta chain) showed up just a few times. Its antigen is as yet unknown. With 4 bases removed from V and 6 bases from J, the gap between germline ends came to 12 bases. Looked up from germline, CDR1 is SGDLS and CDR2 is YYNGEE. The CDR3 runs 13 residues. Making use of molecular barcodes, quantitative 5'-RACE generated TCR beta libraries. TCRdb fed the 5' RACE reads into MiXCR, producing one record per CDR3 protein. The sample holds 230,000 or so distinct CDR3 sequences, 15% to 20% seen once. This record belongs to a study of CD8 T cells in ankylosing spondylitis. Points from the study as a whole: What appeared characteristic of ankylosing spondylitis blood was a TCR beta motif of fewer than ten highly homologous variants. Peripheral blood samples showed relatively rare disease-linked clones, and these clones were CD8+. Researchers reportedly found disease-linked clones significantly enriched in matched ankylosing spondylitis synovial fluid.

The TCR was taken from a male donor with ankylosing spondylitis or in good health (not recorded which). The sequencing sample was made of blood, either unsorted or a sorted T cell fraction (not recorded which). The genes are TRBV9 and TRBJ2-3; unclear D gene. CDR3 coding DNA: TGTGCCAGCAGCCCTTCGGGCCCTGATACGCAGTATTTT. This encodes CASSPSGPDTQYF.